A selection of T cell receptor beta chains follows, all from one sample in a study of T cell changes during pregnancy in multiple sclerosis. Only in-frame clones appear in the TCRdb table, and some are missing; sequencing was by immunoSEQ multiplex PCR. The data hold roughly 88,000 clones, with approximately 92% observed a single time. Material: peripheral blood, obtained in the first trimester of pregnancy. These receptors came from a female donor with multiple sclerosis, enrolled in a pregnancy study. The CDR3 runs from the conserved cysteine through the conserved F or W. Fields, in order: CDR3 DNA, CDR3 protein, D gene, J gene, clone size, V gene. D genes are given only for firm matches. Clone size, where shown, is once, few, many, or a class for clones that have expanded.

CDR3 DNA: TGTGCCAGCAGCTTAGCAGGGAGGTCGGGGGGGAACACTGAAGCTTTCTTT
CDR3 protein: CASSLAGRSGGNTEAFF
D gene: .
J gene: TRBJ1-1
clone size: .
V gene: TRBV13

CDR3 DNA: TGTGCCAGTGGGACTCCCCTCCTCGATACGCAGTATTTT
CDR3 protein: CASGTPLLDTQYF
D gene: .
J gene: TRBJ2-3
clone size: .
V gene: TRBV27

CDR3 DNA: TGCGCCAGCAGCCAAGATCGGGGGTCCGGGGAGCTGTTTTTT
CDR3 protein: CASSQDRGSGELFF
D gene: .
J gene: TRBJ2-2
clone size: .
V gene: TRBV4-3

CDR3 DNA: TGCGCCAGCAGCCAAGGGGTGGGACTAGGTTTCGAGCAGTACTTC
CDR3 protein: CASSQGVGLGFEQYF
D gene: TRBD2
J gene: TRBJ2-7
clone size: once
V gene: TRBV4-1

CDR3 DNA: TGTGCCTGCCGAGCTCCCCCCGGGGCCAACGTCCTGACTTTC
CDR3 protein: CACRAPPGANVLTF
D gene: .
J gene: TRBJ2-6
clone size: .
V gene: TRBV30

CDR3 DNA: TGTGCCAGTAGTCCGGGGGGGCGACTCTCAGATACGCAGTATTTT
CDR3 protein: CASSPGGRLSDTQYF
D gene: TRBD2
J gene: TRBJ2-3
clone size: .
V gene: TRBV19

CDR3 DNA: TGTGCCAGCAGCGCAGGGGGCCGTGGAAACACCATATATTTT
CDR3 protein: CASSAGGRGNTIYF
D gene: TRBD1
J gene: TRBJ1-3
clone size: .
V gene: TRBV6-1

CDR3 DNA: TGTGCCAGCAGCGGGGGGGGGCGGGACAATGAGCAGTTCTTC
CDR3 protein: CASSGGGRDNEQFF
D gene: .
J gene: TRBJ2-1
clone size: .
V gene: TRBV5-4

CDR3 DNA: TGTGCCAGCAGCAAAACAGCAGGGGGCACTGAAGCTTTCTTT
CDR3 protein: CASSKTAGGTEAFF
D gene: TRBD1
J gene: TRBJ1-1
clone size: .
V gene: TRBV7-8

CDR3 DNA: TGTGCCAGCGCCGACAGGGGTAACAATGAGCAGTTCTTC
CDR3 protein: CASADRGNNEQFF
D gene: TRBD1
J gene: TRBJ2-1
clone size: .
V gene: TRBV6-5

CDR3 DNA: TGCGCCAGCAGCTTAGGGACAGGGCGGACCGGGGAGCTGTTTTTT
CDR3 protein: CASSLGTGRTGELFF
D gene: TRBD1
J gene: TRBJ2-2
clone size: .
V gene: TRBV5-1

CDR3 DNA: TGCGCCAGCAGCCAAGTTAATGAAGAGACCCAGTACTTC
CDR3 protein: CASSQVNEETQYF
D gene: .
J gene: TRBJ2-5
clone size: .
V gene: TRBV4-3

CDR3 DNA: TGTGCCAGCAGCACTACCGTCCACGAGCAGTACTTC
CDR3 protein: CASSTTVHEQYF
D gene: .
J gene: TRBJ2-7
clone size: .
V gene: TRBV2

CDR3 DNA: TGTGCCAGCAGTTTAGTCTTAGGACAGGGCCACGAGCAGTACTTC
CDR3 protein: CASSLVLGQGHEQYF
D gene: TRBD1
J gene: TRBJ2-7
clone size: .
V gene: TRBV28

CDR3 DNA: TGTGCCTGGAGTGTGAAGGGGCGCACCGGGGAGCTGTTTTTT
CDR3 protein: CAWSVKGRTGELFF
D gene: .
J gene: TRBJ2-2
clone size: .
V gene: TRBV30

CDR3 DNA: TGTGCCAGCAGCCAAGATTGGTATAGCGGGAGTAATGAGCAGTTCTTC
CDR3 protein: CASSQDWYSGSNEQFF
D gene: TRBD2
J gene: TRBJ2-1
clone size: .
V gene: TRBV4-2